Below, one T cell receptor beta chain is given with its context. Its specificity is unknown. The assay used deep level. Data came from immunoSEQ multiplex PCR; TCRdb stores just in-frame clones and leaves some out. The table shows some 1.5 million clones, with around 97% occurring only once. CD4+ cells yielded CD45RA+ naive and CD45RA-negative memory subsets. This CDR3 is 14 amino acids long. With 3 bases removed from V and 4 bases from J, the gap between germline ends came to 12 bases. Germline CDR1 SGHRS, CDR2 YFSETQ. This sample was included in a study of shared clonotypes between healthy human individuals. Study-wide results and caveats: Represented genetic and exposure-history diversity was restricted by having few donors.

Sequenced material: naive CD4+ T cells sorted from blood. Subset reported: CD45RA+ positively selected. The receptor was isolated from a young man in good health. V usage is TRBV5-1 and J usage is TRBJ2-3; the D is unclear. The CDR3 here is CASSSSVVSDTQYF. DNA for the CDR3: TGCGCCAGCAGCTCCTCTGTCGTCTCAGATACGCAGTATTTT.